A single sample is the source of the 5 T cell receptor beta chains below, sequenced in a study of T cell changes during pregnancy in multiple sclerosis. TCRdb's table, derived via immunoSEQ multiplex PCR, lists solely in-frame clones and lacks some. The sample carries 40,000 to 45,000 clones, under 95% recorded once. The sample in question was CD4+ T cells from peripheral blood mononuclear cells, obtained in the third trimester of pregnancy. These receptors were obtained from a female donor with multiple sclerosis, enrolled in a pregnancy study.

This chain connects TRBV5-8 to TRBJ2-1, with D uncertain. CDR3 length: 13 amino acids. Germline V lookup: CDR1 SGHTS, CDR2 YDEGEE. V was clipped by 0 bases and J by 4 bases, with 5 bases between them. Written as DNA, the CDR3 is TGTGCCAGCAGCTTGGTCGGGTACAATGAGCAGTTCTTC. Its protein product is CASSLVGYNEQFF.

The chain is built from TRBV19 and TRBJ2-1; tentatively, D is TRBD2 (6 bases). The germline gives CDR1 LNHDA, CDR2 SQIVND (reference sequence). The CDR3 is made up of 14 amino acids. Trimming took 4 bases from V and 4 from J, leaving 11 bases between them. The CDR3 protein is CASSKAGRYNEQFF. CDR3 coding DNA: TGTGCCAGTAGTAAGGCAGGGAGGTACAATGAGCAGTTCTTC.

V and J are TRBV5-8 and TRBJ1-5; 10 bases align to TRBD1. This CDR3 contains 15 residues. Germline V gives CDR1 SGHTS, CDR2 YDEGEE. The J segment lost 4 bases and the V segment lost 6 bases, leaving 7 bases of the junction unmatched. DNA for the CDR3: TGTGCCAGCACCCGGGACAGGGGAAGTAATCAGCCCCAGCATTTT. This translates into CASTRDRGSNQPQHF.

The chain carries TRBV11-3 and TRBJ2-1; D possibly corresponds to TRBD2 (6 bases). The CDR3 is made up of 12 amino acids. Trimming stripped 1 base from V and 9 bases from J, with 7 bases between. CDR1 and CDR2 from the germline V gene are SGHNT and YENEEA. DNA for the CDR3: TGTGCCAGCAGCTTAGCTAGCGTTGAGCAGTTCTTC. It yields the protein CASSLASVEQFF.

This chain joins TRBV12-1 and TRBJ1-2; whether TRBD1, the table's D call, matches the DNA was not checked. TRBV12-1 is a documented pseudogene. The CDR3 contains 14 residues. The DNA for the CDR3 is TGTGCCAGCAGCTGGGACAGGGAAAACTATGGCTACACCTTC. Amino acids: CASSWDRENYGYTF.